These 10 T cell receptor beta chains share one sample of origin, sequenced in a study of cytomegalovirus exposure and HLA in healthy donors. 60 Vbeta and 13 Jbeta primers were used in PCR. The protocol was immunoSEQ multiplex PCR, while the TCRdb copy is restricted to in-frame clones and leaves out a portion. Found here are fewer than 50,000 clones; the top ten clones hold roughly 7.3%. The specimen was PBMCs. The receptors here all came from a male donor in good health and CMV-seronegative.

The chain recombines TRBV10-3 with TRBJ1-5; no reliable D call. The germline V gene encodes CDR1 ENHRY and CDR2 SYGVKD. Between the trimmed V and J ends, which lost 0 bases and 4 bases, there was a span of 13 bases. CDR3 length: 16 amino acids. CDR3 amino acids: CAISESTGRANQPQHF. The CDR3 DNA follows: TGTGCCATCAGTGAGTCTACTGGGAGGGCGAATCAGCCCCAGCATTTT.

The genes are TRBV6-1 and TRBJ1-5; D may be TRBD1 (5 bases). The CDR3 contains 17 residues. Trimming took 2 bases from V and 1 from J, leaving 15 bases between them. The germline V gene encodes CDR1 MNHNS and CDR2 SASEGT. The CDR3 reads CASSEKGFVVSNQPQHF. Here the CDR3 DNA reads TGTGCCAGCAGTGAAAAGGGGTTTGTGGTGAGCAATCAGCCCCAGCATTTT.

This chain joins TRBV19 and TRBJ1-4; TRBD1 matches at 7 bases. The J segment lost 8 bases and the V segment lost 5 bases, leaving 11 bases of the junction unmatched. The CDR3 spans 15 residues. Germline lookup yields CDR1 LNHDA and CDR2 SQIVND (reference sequence). The CDR3 spells CASSAQNRGSEKLFF. The CDR3 nucleotides read TGTGCCAGTAGTGCCCAAAACAGGGGCTCCGAAAAACTGTTTTTT. The full variable domain, completed using reference TRBV19 and TRBJ1-4, is DGGITQSPKYLFRKEGQNVTLSCEQNLNHDAMYWYRQDPGQGLRLIYYSQIVNDFQKGDIAEGYSVSREKKESFPLTVTSAQKNPTAFYLCASSAQNRGSEKLFFGSGTQLSVL.

Written as DNA, the CDR3 is TGTGCCAGCAGCTCCCAGGCCCGCGAGCAGTACTTC. Translation gives CASSSQAREQYF. The chain has TRBV7-9 and TRBJ2-7, with no clear D. Germline V CDR1 and CDR2: SEHNR, FQNEAQ (reference sequence). With 4 bases removed from V and 6 bases from J, the gap between germline ends came to 10 bases. The CDR3 has 12 amino acids.

V usage is TRBV6-1 and J usage is TRBJ2-7, with TRBD2 identical over 9 bases. The CDR3 sequence is 15 residues long. Trimming removed 0 bases from V and 7 bases from J; junction bases left unmatched: 7. The germline gives CDR1 MNHNS, CDR2 SASEGT. The CDR3 region has the DNA TGTGCCAGCAGTGAAGCAATGCTAGCGGGACGGGAGCAGTACTTC. Translated, it gives CASSEAMLAGREQYF.

The chain is built from TRBV30 and TRBJ1-2; D possibly corresponds to TRBD1 (6 bases). V dropped 8 bases and J dropped 8 bases, with 21 bases sitting between them. This CDR3 region has 13 residues. The germline V gene has CDR1 GTSNPN and CDR2 SVGIG (reference sequence). Here the CDR3 reads CATQITGSGGYTF. The CDR3 nucleotides are TGTGCCACCCAGATCACAGGGTCGGGAGGCTACACCTTC.

The chain joins TRBV2 to TRBJ2-7; the match to TRBD2 covers 7 bases. J gave up 3 bases and V 1 base, and 3 bases lay outside the gene matches. Germline V gene lookup returns CDR1 SNHLY and CDR2 FYNNEI. The CDR3 is 14 residues long. The DNA for the CDR3 is TGTGCCAGCAGTGAAGATGGGGGGGGCTACGAGCAGTACTTC. Amino acid sequence: CASSEDGGGYEQYF. The variable domain in full, with the rest retrieved from reference TRBV2 and TRBJ2-7, is EPEVTQTPSHQVTQMGQEVILRCVPISNHLYFYWYRQILGQKVEFLVSFYNNEISEKSEIFDDQFSVERPDGSNFTLKIRSTKLEDSAMYFCASSEDGGGYEQYFGPGTRLTVT.

The genes are TRBV27 and TRBJ2-2, with TRBD2 matching 14 bases. After removal of 4 bases from V and 1 base from J, the junction contained 5 bases not matched to a gene. Germline assignment: CDR1 MNHEY and CDR2 SMNVEV (reference sequence). CDR3 length: 18 amino acids. Here the CDR3 DNA reads TGTGCCAGCAGTTCACCCGGACTAGCGGGAGGGAACACCGGGGAGCTGTTTTTT. It yields the protein CASSSPGLAGGNTGELFF.

The chain has TRBV28 and TRBJ2-5, with 7 bases lining up with TRBD2. Per the germline V gene, CDR1 is MDHEN and CDR2 is SYDVKM. The J segment lost 1 base and the V segment lost 3 bases, leaving 14 bases of the junction unmatched. The length of the CDR3 is 18 residues. The CDR3 DNA follows: TGTGCCAGCAGTTTCCTTTCCTTCCAGCGGGGACTCCAAGAGACCCAGTACTTC. This gives the protein CASSFLSFQRGLQETQYF.

The genes are TRBV28 and TRBJ1-1; 9 nucleotides match TRBD1. Germline values: CDR1 MDHEN, CDR2 SYDVKM. The CDR3 is made up of 14 amino acids. The J segment lost 3 bases and the V segment lost 6 bases, leaving 5 bases of the junction unmatched. CDR3 protein: CASRGDREDTEAFF. The DNA of the CDR3 is TGTGCCAGCAGAGGGGACAGGGAGGACACTGAAGCTTTCTTT.